The TCR beta chain under discussion was sequenced for a study of T-cell reconstitution after alpha-beta-depleted transplantation in children. The junction had 6 bases not matched to a gene; V was cut back by 3 bases and J by 6 bases. CDR1 ENHRY and CDR2 SYGVKD come from the germline V gene. The length of the CDR3 is 15 residues. The library targeted TCRbeta and was prepared with unique molecular identifiers. One entry per CDR3 protein, called by TCRdb with MiXCR from the PCR reads. This repertoire shows almost 600,000 distinct CDR3 sequences, 25% to 30% found once; its top ten account for under 45%. This sequence joins TRBV10-3 and TRBJ2-7; 12 positions agree with TRBD2. Source: PBMCs, taken before TCRalphabeta/CD19-depleted stem cell transplant. This receptor was identified in a boy under two years old with Wiskott-Aldrich syndrome, due to receive a stem cell transplant. The DNA of the CDR3 is TGTGCCATCAGTGAACGACTAGCGGGAGAGGGCGAGCAGTACTTC. Amino acids: CAISERLAGEGEQYF.